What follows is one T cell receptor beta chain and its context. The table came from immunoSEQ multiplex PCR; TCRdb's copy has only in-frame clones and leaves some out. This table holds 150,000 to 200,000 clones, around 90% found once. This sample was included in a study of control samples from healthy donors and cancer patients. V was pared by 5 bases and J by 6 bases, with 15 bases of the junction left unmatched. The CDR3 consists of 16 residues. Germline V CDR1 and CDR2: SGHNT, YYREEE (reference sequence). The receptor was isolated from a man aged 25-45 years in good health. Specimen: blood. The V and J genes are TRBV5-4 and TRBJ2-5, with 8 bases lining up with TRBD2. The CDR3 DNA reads TGTGCCAGCAGTTTAGCGGGGAAGGCCACAACGAAGACCCAGTACTTC. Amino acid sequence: CASSLAGKATTKTQYF.